This record looks at one T cell receptor (beta chain) sequence and its context. Its antigen remains unidentified. Time point specified: week 5, during vaccination. The investigators gave 300 ug of mutant IDH1 20-mer peptide in each vaccine dose, together with topical imiquimod. CDR1 is LNHDA, CDR2 SQIVND, per germline (reference sequence). The CDR3 is 15 amino acids. Unmatched junction bases numbered 5, after V lost 3 bases and J lost 4 bases. The source of the sample is a study of a mutant IDH1 vaccine in newly diagnosed glioma. About the research overall: Following radiotherapy alone, or alongside temozolomide cycles, vaccination was started after an interval of 4-6 weeks. There were roughly 60% males and 37.5% females among treated patients, whose mean age was about 40 years.

Clones were read by immunoSEQ multiplex PCR, and TCRdb kept only the in-frame ones, dropping some. Of around 49,000 clones listed, 78% are singletons. Whole-study findings and limits: No link was apparently found between pseudoprogression and changes in top peripheral T cell clonotypes.

Here the sequenced sample was PBMCs, taken from a glioma patient whose treatment included an IDH1 peptide vaccine. V usage is TRBV19 and J usage is TRBJ2-1; 8 positions match TRBD1. The clonotype comes from a man aged 50-60 years with glioma. The CDR3 coding sequence is TGTGCCAGTAGTATCCCGGGACAGGAGTACAATGAGCAGTTCTTC. Translation gives CASSIPGQEYNEQFF.